This entry lists 14 T cell receptor beta chains sequenced from one sample in a study of T-cell memory formation after mild COVID-19. MiXCR was run by TCRdb on the 5' RACE reads, yielding one entry per CDR3 protein. Altogether 85,000 to 130,000 distinct CDR3 sequences are present, 12% being singletons, with the ten largest covering roughly 27%. Sequencing was carried out using PBMCs or a T cell subset sorted from them (not recorded which). The receptors were gathered from an adult woman who had mild COVID-19 (a few samples of this study predate the infection). Cell type and time point are not known.

This clonotype was observed a few times. This chain uses TRBV7-8 with TRBJ2-3; D is ambiguous. The CDR3 spans 14 residues. Between the trimmed V and J ends, which lost 3 bases and 1 base, there was a span of 8 bases. The V gene's germline CDR1 is SGHVS and CDR2 FQNEAQ. The CDR3 DNA reads TGTGCCAGCAGCTTCCACCGGGGCACAGATACGCAGTATTTT. Its translation is CASSFHRGTDTQYF.

V gene TRBV7-9 combines with J gene TRBJ2-7; D unresolved. V was clipped by 5 bases and J by 2 bases, with 10 bases between them. This CDR3 is 13 amino acids long. Germline V gene lookup returns CDR1 SEHNR and CDR2 FQNEAQ (reference sequence). The CDR3 spells CASSPTGPYEQYF. CDR3 in DNA: TGTGCCAGCAGCCCCACTGGCCCCTACGAGCAGTACTTC.

V is TRBV12-3 or TRBV12-4 and J is TRBJ2-1; possible D gene TRBD2, 7 bases. Trimming removed 5 bases from V and 4 bases from J, with 15 bases in between. The CDR3 sequence is 15 residues long. The DNA of the CDR3 is TGTGCCAGCAGTCCGGGGGGCGGGGGTTACAATGAGCAGTTCTTC. It specifies CASSPGGGGYNEQFF.

The rearrangement uses TRBV30 and TRBJ2-1; no clear D. The CDR3 length is 13 residues. The germline V and J ends were trimmed by 0 bases and 8 bases, with 11 bases remaining between them. The germline V gene has CDR1 GTSNPN and CDR2 SVGIG (reference sequence). The CDR3 here is CAWSVGGPHEQFF. The CDR3, as DNA: TGTGCCTGGAGTGTGGGTGGGCCGCATGAGCAGTTCTTC.

This clonotype was counted a few times. The chain employs TRBV14 and TRBJ2-7; D not certain. Trimming shortened V by 0 bases and J by 2 bases, and 5 bases separated the two germline ends. The CDR3 runs to 13 residues. Germline V gene data show CDR1 as SGHDN and CDR2 as FVKESK. CDR3 loop: CASSQEHPYEQYF. Written as DNA, the CDR3 is TGTGCCAGCAGCCAAGAACACCCCTACGAGCAGTACTTC.

This clonotype occurred many times. V and J are TRBV6-1 and TRBJ2-5, with 7 bases aligning to TRBD2. The CDR3 sequence is 15 residues long. V was pared by 7 bases and J by 2 bases, with 10 bases of the junction left unmatched. Germline CDR1 MNHNS, CDR2 SASEGT. CDR3 bases: TGTGCCAGCACGCCGGTCGCGGGGGATCAAGAGACCCAGTACTTC. This sequence encodes CASTPVAGDQETQYF.

This clonotype was picked up a small number of times. The chain uses TRBV5-5 and TRBJ2-1, with 9 bases matching TRBD1. CDR3 length: 17 residues. V shed 6 bases and J 6 bases; nucleotides not matched to a gene: 16. Germline V gene sequence: CDR1 SGHKS, CDR2 YYEKEE (reference sequence). In DNA form, the CDR3 reads TGTGCCAGCACCGAAAACCCAGGGACAGGGTTCAGCAATGAGCAGTTCTTC. Amino acid sequence: CASTENPGTGFSNEQFF.

Only a few counts were recorded for this clonotype. The CDR3 here is CASSPGFRGKDYGYTF. In DNA form, the CDR3 reads TGTGCCAGCAGTCCAGGGTTTAGGGGCAAAGACTATGGCTACACCTTC. The V call is TRBV12-3 or TRBV12-4, the J call TRBJ1-2; maybe TRBD1 (5 bases). The germline V and J ends were trimmed by 5 bases and 3 bases, with 19 bases remaining between them. The CDR3 covers 16 residues.

J is TRBJ2-2 and V is TRBV20-1; 12 bases map to TRBD1. Per the germline V gene, CDR1 is DFQATT and CDR2 is SNEGSKA (reference sequence). The junction had 5 bases not matched to a gene; V was cut back by 3 bases and J by 6 bases. This CDR3 contains 15 residues. Here the CDR3 DNA reads TGCAGTGCTAGCGGGACAGGGGGCAGCGCCGGGGAGCTGTTTTTT. This gives the protein CSASGTGGSAGELFF.

This clonotype was recorded a few times. This chain links TRBV7-8 with TRBJ2-1, with 7 bases that match TRBD2. The germline V gene encodes CDR1 SGHVS and CDR2 FQNEAQ. This CDR3 is built from 15 residues. V trimming: 0 bases; J trimming: 3 bases; junction bases outside the gene matches: 2. CDR3 coding DNA: TGTGCCAGCAGCTTAGCCACTAGCGTCTACAATGAGCAGTTCTTC. It yields the protein CASSLATSVYNEQFF.

This clonotype was observed a handful of times. The V call is TRBV9, the J call TRBJ2-3, with TRBD1 matching over 9 bases. The junction had 9 bases not matched to a gene; V was cut back by 4 bases and J by 3 bases. This CDR3 has 16 residues. Germline CDR1 is SGDLS and CDR2 is YYNGEE. The CDR3 coding sequence is TGTGCCAGCAGCTCCTATGGGACAGGGTGGACAGATACGCAGTATTTT. It translates to CASSSYGTGWTDTQYF.

The chain uses TRBV15 and TRBJ2-1; D call uncertain. Trimming took 5 bases from V and 0 from J, leaving 11 bases between them. The length of the CDR3 is 15 residues. Germline loops: CDR1 LNHNV, CDR2 YYDKDF (reference sequence). CDR3 protein: CATSSRRRSYNEQFF. Here the CDR3 DNA reads TGTGCCACCAGCTCTCGTCGCCGCTCCTACAATGAGCAGTTCTTC. Full variable domain (missing parts from reference TRBV15 and TRBJ2-1): DAMVIQNPRYQVTQFGKPVTLSCSQTLNHNVMYWYQQKSSQAPKLLFHYYDKDFNNEADTPDNFQSRRPNTSFCFLDIRSPGLGDTAMYLCATSSRRRSYNEQFFGPGTRLTVL.

This clonotype came up a few times. The chain employs TRBV7-9 and TRBJ2-1, with 7 positions matching TRBD2. Losses at the gene ends were 4 bases for V and 0 bases for J; bases not matched to a gene: 9. Germline loops: CDR1 SEHNR, CDR2 FQNEAQ (reference sequence). The CDR3 contains 17 residues. CDR3 loop: CASSYWAGVDSYNEQFF. The DNA of the CDR3 is TGTGCCAGCAGCTATTGGGCGGGAGTGGACTCCTACAATGAGCAGTTCTTC.

V and J are TRBV4-1 and TRBJ2-3, with TRBD2 matching over 12 bases. Germline lookup yields CDR1 MGHRA and CDR2 YSYEKL. Losses at the gene ends were 4 bases for V and 4 bases for J; bases not matched to a gene: 15. The CDR3 has 19 residues. CDR3 sequence reads: CASSRSKASGGASPDTQYF. CDR3 coding DNA: TGCGCCAGCAGCCGAAGTAAGGCTAGCGGGGGGGCCAGCCCAGATACGCAGTATTTT.